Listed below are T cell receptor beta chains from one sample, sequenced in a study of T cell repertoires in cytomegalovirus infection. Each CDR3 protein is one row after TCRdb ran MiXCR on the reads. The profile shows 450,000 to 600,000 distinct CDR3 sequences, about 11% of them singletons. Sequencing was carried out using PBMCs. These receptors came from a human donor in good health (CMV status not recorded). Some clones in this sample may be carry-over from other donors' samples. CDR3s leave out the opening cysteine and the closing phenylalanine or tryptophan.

ASSLTGTEPYEQY	13	TRBV5-1	TRBJ2-7
ASSQVEGRTEAF	12	TRBV14	TRBJ1-1
ASAGDPANYEQY	12	TRBV5-1	TRBJ2-7
SVASGAGMNTEAF	13	TRBV29-1	TRBJ1-1
ASSLQGGAIREAF	13	TRBV5-1	TRBJ1-1
ASSQDPASPVGGYT	14	TRBV4-1	TRBJ1-2
ASSQGQEKLF	10	TRBV4-1	TRBJ1-4
ASNPGARGTDTQY	13	TRBV2	TRBJ2-3
SAKGRPRTDTQY	12	TRBV20-1	TRBJ2-3
ASSLGGGVGNQPQH	14	TRBV28	TRBJ1-5
SVEGRNHRGAGELF	14	TRBV29-1	TRBJ2-2
ASSREGGELF	10	TRBV6-1	TRBJ2-2
ASSLRSGDYEQY	12	TRBV28	TRBJ2-7
ASSRQSTDTQY	11	TRBV11-3	TRBJ2-3
ASSFKPGQGYNEQF	14	TRBV19	TRBJ2-1
ASSPGTPYEQY	11	TRBV6-5	TRBJ2-7
SVFLPGGSYEQY	12	TRBV29-1	TRBJ2-7
ASTMGGPHSGANVLT	15	TRBV2	TRBJ2-6
ASSPRGRGNQPQH	13	TRBV7-8	TRBJ1-5
ASSLGVGLQF	10	TRBV5-6	TRBJ2-1
ASSEARGRSTEAF	13	TRBV2	TRBJ1-1
ASSPERYSRELF	12	TRBV7-3	TRBJ2-2
ASSVLAGGGETQY	13	TRBV5-4	TRBJ2-5
ASSPGEGVSYNEQF	14	TRBV5-4	TRBJ2-1
ASSSATLGEKDQY	13	TRBV11-3	TRBJ2-5
SQRLAGGTDTQY	12	TRBV20-1	TRBJ2-3
ASSSPQETQY	10	TRBV7-6	TRBJ2-5
ASSFRQGGETQY	12	TRBV5-1	TRBJ2-5
SGTSGSAGELF	11	TRBV20-1	TRBJ2-2
SARVGTNEKLF	11	TRBV20-1	TRBJ1-4
ASSLPGDTFYGYT	13	TRBV7-9	TRBJ1-2
ASSLGRLGYT	10	TRBV13	TRBJ1-2
ASSPRTSGGINTQY	14	TRBV7-6	TRBJ2-3
ASSLALGGSPLH	12	TRBV7-2	TRBJ1-6
SVARDGNTIY	10	TRBV20-1	TRBJ1-3
ASSHTGGYT	9	TRBV3-1	TRBJ1-2
ASSAMGFNSPLH	12	TRBV9	TRBJ1-6